This T cell receptor beta chain was documented in a study of blood T cell repertoires in COVID-19. Study-level information: Donors in the United States, Italy and Spain gave samples during acute or convalescent COVID-19. PBMCs, B-cell-depleted T cells, or T cells provided the cDNA or gDNA that made up the material.

In the source study's methods: Scientists estimated how many nucleated cells there were by amplifying reference gene primers. Repertoires were generated with immunoSEQ multiplex PCR, while TCRdb's copy carries only in-frame clones and drops some. Clone size and the V and J calls come from that table; the DNA yielded D and trimming. The sample includes tens of thousands of clones, about nine tenths of them seen just once. The trim removed 8 bases at V and 6 bases at J, leaving 6 bases unmatched. Germline CDR1 is ENHRY and CDR2 is SYGVKD. The CDR3 runs 14 residues. The clonotype comes from a man aged 40-49 years with acute or convalescent COVID-19. V usage is TRBV10-3 and J usage is TRBJ2-1; 11 nucleotides align to TRBD2. The source material was peripheral blood. Written as DNA, the CDR3 is TGTGCCATCCAAACTAGCGGGAGCGGCAATGAGCAGTTCTTC. Translating gives CAIQTSGSGNEQFF.